A single sample gave rise to the 22 T cell receptor beta chains below, sequenced in a study of human thymus T cells. Thymic material originated from resections removed in the course of corrective heart surgery. Sequencing used immunoSEQ multiplex PCR; TCRdb keeps in-frame clones, though not all of them. The data hold some 80,000 clones, with roughly 96% observed a single time. Sequencing was performed on thymus tissue. These receptors originate from a boy less than two years old with a congenital heart defect but otherwise immunologically healthy.

Here the CDR3 reads CASSWTSGIGEETQYF. Here the CDR3 DNA reads TGTGCCAGCAGCTGGACTAGCGGGATTGGCGAGGAGACCCAGTACTTC. The chain couples TRBV27 to TRBJ2-5; 12 bases match TRBD2. This CDR3 region has 16 residues. The trim removed 6 bases at V and 5 bases at J, leaving 10 bases unmatched. Looked up from germline, CDR1 is MNHEY and CDR2 is SMNVEV (reference sequence).

The J gene is TRBJ2-3, the V gene TRBV9; no reliable D call. The CDR3 is 17 residues long. Trimming removed 0 bases from V and 5 bases from J, with 19 bases in between. Germline V lookup: CDR1 SGDLS, CDR2 YYNGEE. Here the CDR3 reads CASSVGLKRISVDTQYF. Written as DNA, the CDR3 is TGTGCCAGCAGCGTAGGTCTCAAGAGGATTTCGGTAGATACGCAGTATTTT.

J is TRBJ2-1 and V is TRBV6-6; TRBD2 matches at 14 bases. V was pared by 6 bases and J by 6 bases, with 4 bases of the junction left unmatched. The germline V gene has CDR1 MNHNY and CDR2 SVGAGI (reference sequence). This CDR3 is built from 15 residues. The CDR3 bases are TGTGCCAGCAGCATCGGGACTAGCGGGAGCAATGAGCAGTTCTTC. Translating it yields CASSIGTSGSNEQFF.

The chain joins TRBV7-9 to TRBJ1-5; D is unresolved. V dropped 1 base and J dropped 2 bases, with 6 bases sitting between them. Germline values: CDR1 SEHNR, CDR2 FQNEAQ (reference sequence). This CDR3 has 14 residues. The CDR3 nucleotides read TGTGCCAGCAGCTTAGGGGGTTGCAATCAGCCCCAGCATTTT. It is translated as CASSLGGCNQPQHF.

The rearrangement joins TRBV11-2 to TRBJ2-3; a weak D match, TRBD2 (6 bases). The CDR3 has 16 residues. Germline CDR1 and CDR2: SGHAT and FQNNGV. Trimming removed 5 bases from V and 4 bases from J, with 19 bases in between. The CDR3 DNA follows: TGTGCCAGCAGCGCTATGGACGTCGGGGGTCCAGATACGCAGTATTTT. It yields the protein CASSAMDVGGPDTQYF.

This clone showed up just once. CDR3 sequence (DNA): TGTGCCAGTAGGTACCAGCCTGGGACAGGCAAAGATAATGAGCAGTTCTTC. It codes for CASRYQPGTGKDNEQFF. The genes are TRBV19 and TRBJ2-1; TRBD1 matches at 8 bases. Germline V gene sequence: CDR1 LNHDA, CDR2 SQIVND (reference sequence). V was pared by 6 bases and J by 7 bases, with 17 bases of the junction left unmatched. There are 17 residues in the CDR3.

V gene TRBV5-1 combines with J gene TRBJ1-2; 7 bases match TRBD1. Germline trimming cut 0 bases from V and 7 bases from J; bases unmatched to any gene: 9. This CDR3 is built from 15 residues. Germline V gene data show CDR1 as SGHRS and CDR2 as YFSETQ. CDR3 nucleotide sequence: TGCGCCAGCAGCTTGGGCCCCGACAGGGCTGGTGGCTACACCTTC. Its protein is CASSLGPDRAGGYTF.

This clone was recorded a few times. The rearrangement links TRBV7-3 to TRBJ1-2, with D possibly matching TRBD1 (5 bases). The CDR3 totals 14 residues. V lost 8 bases and J 11 bases, leaving 24 bases between the germline ends. CDR1 is SGHTA and CDR2 is FQGTGA in the germline V gene. DNA of the CDR3: TGTGCCAGCCTTCTATCCGGTAGGGGAACTGATTACACCTTC. Encoded protein: CASLLSGRGTDYTF. Looking up the rest from reference TRBV7-3 and TRBJ1-2 gives the full variable domain: GAGVSQTPSNKVTEKGKYVELRCDPISGHTALYWYRQSLGQGPEFLIYFQGTGAADDSGLPNDRFFAVRPEGSVSTLKIQRTERGDSAVYLCASLLSGRGTDYTFGSGTRLTVV.

This chain links TRBV5-1 with TRBJ2-7; 8 positions match TRBD1. The CDR3 loop spans 17 amino acids. The V segment lost 1 base and the J segment 1 base; nucleotides outside the gene matches: 10. CDR1 SGHRS and CDR2 YFSETQ come from the germline V gene. CDR3 nucleotide sequence: TGCGCCAGCAGCTTGTTGTCGGCGGGACAGGTTTCCTACGAGCAGTACTTC. Protein product: CASSLLSAGQVSYEQYF.

The gene calls are TRBV4-1 and TRBJ2-1, with 8 positions matching TRBD2. The CDR3 is made up of 16 amino acids. The trim removed 4 bases at V and 1 base at J, leaving 6 bases unmatched. Germline V gene sequence: CDR1 MGHRA, CDR2 YSYEKL. This CDR3 is CASSPTLAGSYNEQFF. The CDR3 DNA follows: TGCGCCAGCAGCCCTACCTTAGCGGGGTCCTACAATGAGCAGTTCTTC.

The V gene is TRBV10-1, the J gene TRBJ1-1; D remains unclear. CDR1 is WNHNN, CDR2 SYGVQD, per germline (reference sequence). The CDR3 runs 13 residues. V was shortened by 9 bases and J by 1 base, with 12 bases between the two germline ends. CDR3 in DNA: TGCGCCAGAGCGGGCCGCTGGAACACTGAAGCTTTCTTT. Translating gives CARAGRWNTEAFF.

The rearrangement uses TRBV7-8 and TRBJ2-7, with 10 positions matching TRBD1. V lost 5 bases and J lost 2; bases outside the gene matches: 9. This CDR3 contains 16 residues. Germline assignment: CDR1 SGHVS and CDR2 FQNEAQ. CDR3 sequence: CASSTAGTGVPYEQYF. CDR3 DNA: TGTGCCAGCAGCACCGCCGGGACAGGGGTGCCCTACGAGCAGTACTTC. The full variable domain, in which reference TRBV7-8 and TRBJ2-7 provide the parts outside the CDR3, is GAGVSQSPRYKVAKRGQDVALRCDPISGHVSLFWYQQALGQGPEFLTYFQNEAQLDKSGLPSDRFFAERPEGSVSTLKIQRTQQEDSAVYLCASSTAGTGVPYEQYFGPGTRLTVT.

This clone was seen once. The gene calls are TRBV6-5 and TRBJ1-5; 9 bases fit TRBD1. This CDR3 has 13 amino acids. The V gene's germline CDR1 is MNHEY and CDR2 SVGAGI. The V segment lost 7 bases and the J segment 6 bases; nucleotides outside the gene matches: 4. CDR3 protein: CASKKGQGQPQHF. CDR3 coding DNA: TGTGCCAGCAAGAAGGGACAGGGTCAGCCCCAGCATTTT.

The chain recombines TRBV27 with TRBJ1-1; 12 bases fit TRBD1. V lost 3 bases and J lost 3; bases outside the gene matches: 11. This CDR3 comprises 18 residues. Germline-derived CDR1 and CDR2 are MNHEY and SMNVEV (reference sequence). CDR3 protein: CASSFNRDRGLDDTEAFF. The CDR3 DNA sequence: TGTGCCAGCAGTTTCAACCGGGACAGGGGGCTTGATGACACTGAAGCTTTCTTT.

This clone was counted a single time. The V call is TRBV7-9, the J call TRBJ2-3, with D unresolved. V was pared by 1 base and J by 6 bases, with 8 bases between. The CDR3 is 13 residues long. The germline CDR1 and CDR2 sequences are SEHNR and FQNEAQ (reference sequence). The CDR3 DNA sequence: TGTGCCAGCAGCTTAGTAAGTAAGGATACGCAGTATTTT. It specifies CASSLVSKDTQYF.

This chain connects TRBV19 to TRBJ2-1, with no clear D. The germline gives CDR1 LNHDA, CDR2 SQIVND (reference sequence). V lost 1 base and J 1 base, leaving 5 bases between the germline ends. The CDR3 sequence is 14 residues long. The CDR3 DNA sequence: TGTGCCAGTAGTATAGGTCGATCCTACAATGAGCAGTTCTTC. It encodes CASSIGRSYNEQFF.

The V and J genes are TRBV6-6 and TRBJ1-5; tentative D call: TRBD1 (6 bases). This CDR3 has 15 amino acids. Looked up from germline, CDR1 is MNHNY and CDR2 is SVGAGI (reference sequence). V shed 7 bases and J shed 6 bases, with 19 bases lying between them. CDR3 DNA sequence: TGTGCCAGCACCCAACAGGGTAATCCTTGTCAGCCCCAGCATTTT. Its protein is CASTQQGNPCQPQHF.

V is TRBV10-1 and J is TRBJ2-2; D perhaps matches TRBD2 (5 bases). V was clipped by 4 bases and J by 8 bases, with 14 bases between them. Germline CDR1 reads WNHNN; CDR2 reads SYGVQD (reference sequence). This CDR3 region has 14 residues. CDR3: CASSGPEEAGELFF. The CDR3 DNA reads TGCGCCAGCAGTGGGCCAGAGGAGGCAGGGGAGCTGTTTTTT.

This chain links TRBV14 with TRBJ2-2; TRBD2 agrees at 9 bases. The CDR3 consists of 16 residues. Germline-derived CDR1 and CDR2 are SGHDN and FVKESK. After removal of 0 bases from V and 2 bases from J, the junction contained 1 base not matched to a gene. DNA for the CDR3: TGTGCCAGCAGCCAAGAGGGGACTAGCAACACCGGGGAGCTGTTTTTT. Its translation: CASSQEGTSNTGELFF.

A single count supports this clone. The V gene is TRBV4-3, the J gene TRBJ2-3; D is tentatively TRBD1 or TRBD2 (5 bases each). Germline lookup yields CDR1 LGHNA and CDR2 YSLEER. This CDR3 is 17 amino acids long. Between the trimmed V and J ends, which lost 2 bases and 1 base, there was a span of 16 bases. In DNA form, the CDR3 reads TGCGCCAGCAGCCAAACCCCGGGACCCTTATGCACAGATACGCAGTATTTT. Amino acid sequence: CASSQTPGPLCTDTQYF.

The rearrangement joins TRBV2 to TRBJ2-7; D may be TRBD1 or TRBD2 (6 bases each). The CDR3 has 12 residues. Germline V CDR1 and CDR2: SNHLY, FYNNEI. V was pared by 7 bases and J by 5 bases, with 12 bases between. The CDR3: CASTPGANEQYF. The CDR3 DNA reads as TGTGCCAGCACGCCGGGGGCAAACGAGCAGTACTTC. Based on the CDR3 plus reference TRBV2 and TRBJ2-7, the full variable domain is EPEVTQTPSHQVTQMGQEVILRCVPISNHLYFYWYRQILGQKVEFLVSFYNNEISEKSEIFDDQFSVERPDGSNFTLKIRSTKLEDSAMYFCASTPGANEQYFGPGTRLTVT.

The V call is TRBV6-6, the J call TRBJ2-5, with 15 bases fitting TRBD2. The CDR3 runs to 16 residues. Trimming at V came to 2 bases and at J to 4 bases, leaving 2 bases not matched to a gene. The germline CDR1 and CDR2 sequences are MNHNY and SVGAGI (reference sequence). The CDR3 protein is CASSYGLAGGGETQYF. In nucleotides, the CDR3 is TGTGCCAGCAGTTACGGACTAGCGGGAGGGGGAGAGACCCAGTACTTC.